One and the same sample provided the 12 T cell receptor beta chains below, sequenced in a study of blood T cell repertoires in COVID-19. The assay was immunoSEQ multiplex PCR, and TCRdb's table has in-frame clones only and misses some. The data show about 150,000 clones, roughly 91% seen once. Sequenced: peripheral blood. The receptors were sampled from a man between 18 and 29 years old with COVID-19, enrolled during active disease.

V usage is TRBV18 and J usage is TRBJ1-5, with D uncertain. V was cut by 6 bases and J by 0 bases, with 12 bases left in between. Per the germline V gene, CDR1 is KGHSH and CDR2 is LQKENI. This CDR3 region has 15 residues. The CDR3 here is CASSPDIHSNQPQHF. The CDR3 bases are TGTGCCAGCTCGCCTGACATTCATAGCAATCAGCCCCAGCATTTT.

This chain connects TRBV7-2 to TRBJ2-7, with 12 bases fitting TRBD2. CDR3 length: 17 residues. Germline V gene lookup returns CDR1 SGHTA and CDR2 FQGNSA. V shed 6 bases, J shed 4 bases, and the junction held 13 bases outside the gene matches. The CDR3 protein is CASRPAPTSGRRYEQYF. The CDR3 DNA reads as TGTGCCAGCAGGCCCGCCCCCACTAGCGGGAGGAGGTACGAGCAGTACTTC.

CDR3 residues: CASSRAGRLDEKLFF. The CDR3 DNA reads as TGTGCCAGCTCACGGGCAGGGCGGTTGGATGAAAAACTGTTTTTT. The chain links TRBV18 to TRBJ1-4, with D perhaps TRBD1 (5 bases). Germline CDR1 and CDR2: KGHSH and LQKENI. The V end was cut by 4 bases, the J end by 6 bases, with 15 bases between. The CDR3 is 15 amino acids. The full variable domain, with the rest looked up from reference TRBV18 and TRBJ1-4, is NAGVMQNPRHLVRRRGQEARLRCSPMKGHSHVYWYRQLPEEGLKFMVYLQKENIIDESGMPKERFSAEFPKEGPSILRIQQVVRGDSAAYFCASSRAGRLDEKLFFGSGTQLSVL.

Only one count was recorded for this clone. This rearrangement joins TRBV7-2 to TRBJ1-6, with TRBD1 matching 7 bases. Germline V gene sequence: CDR1 SGHTA, CDR2 FQGNSA. V was clipped by 1 base and J by 6 bases; unmatched bases: 6. There are 16 residues in the CDR3. CDR3 amino acids: CASSLDYRGLNSPLHF. As DNA, the CDR3 is TGTGCCAGCAGCTTAGATTACAGGGGCCTTAATTCACCCCTCCACTTT.

The DNA of the CDR3 is TGTGCCAGCAGCGACGACGGGACAGGGGATTTTAGTGAGCAGTTCTTC. Residues: CASSDDGTGDFSEQFF. The rearrangement joins TRBV9 to TRBJ2-1, with 10 bases lining up with TRBD1. Germline CDR1 and CDR2: SGDLS and YYNGEE. The junction had 12 bases not matched to a gene; V was cut back by 3 bases and J by 9 bases. This CDR3 comprises 16 residues.

This chain joins TRBV11-3 and TRBJ2-7; 7 bases agree with TRBD2. The CDR3 is 17 residues long. Germline V lookup: CDR1 SGHNT, CDR2 YENEEA. The ends lost 4 bases at V and 4 bases at J; junction bases unmatched: 16. CDR3 in DNA: TGTGCCAGCAGCTATGGAGAGGCGGGAGTCTGGACGTACGAGCAGTACTTC. It specifies CASSYGEAGVWTYEQYF.

The chain recombines TRBV30 with TRBJ2-4; no clear D. V was clipped by 1 base and J by 1 base, with 5 bases between them. This CDR3 is 13 amino acids long. CDR1 and CDR2 from the germline V gene are GTSNPN and SVGIG (reference sequence). The CDR3 reads CAWSASAKNIQYF. The CDR3 region has the DNA TGTGCCTGGAGTGCGTCTGCCAAAAACATTCAGTACTTC.

This rearrangement joins TRBV6-5 to TRBJ2-7; D may be TRBD2 (6 bases). Germline-derived CDR1 and CDR2 are MNHEY and SVGAGI. CDR3 length equals 11 residues. The CDR3 DNA reads as TGTGCTGCGGGACTTTTCTACGAGCAGTACTTC. It codes for CAAGLFYEQYF.

The chain links TRBV7-9 to TRBJ2-7; 7 bases are shared with TRBD1. The CDR3 length is 15 residues. Germline trimming cut 6 bases from V and 4 bases from J; bases unmatched to any gene: 12. Germline CDR1 SEHNR, CDR2 FQNEAQ (reference sequence). The CDR3 DNA sequence: TGTGCCAGCAGGCCTGCCGGGACAGACATTTACGAGCAGTACTTC. This encodes CASRPAGTDIYEQYF. The full variable domain, completed using reference TRBV7-9 and TRBJ2-7, is DTGVSQNPRHKITKRGQNVTFRCDPISEHNRLYWYRQTLGQGPEFLTYFQNEAQLEKSRLLSDRFSAERPKGSFSTLEIQRTEQGDSAMYLCASRPAGTDIYEQYFGPGTRLTVT.

J is TRBJ1-4 and V is TRBV9, with no clear D. Between the trimmed V and J ends, which lost 0 bases and 7 bases, there was a span of 10 bases. CDR1 is SGDLS and CDR2 is YYNGEE in the germline V gene. The CDR3 is made up of 14 amino acids. CDR3 nucleotide sequence: TGTGCCAGCAGCGTAGGAACGGGGTTTGAAAAACTGTTTTTT. The encoded protein is CASSVGTGFEKLFF. The whole variable domain, filled in from reference TRBV9 and TRBJ1-4, reads DSGVTQTPKHLITATGQRVTLRCSPRSGDLSVYWYQQSLDQGLQFLIQYYNGEERAKGNILERFSAQQFPDLHSELNLSSLELGDSALYFCASSVGTGFEKLFFGSGTQLSVL.

This clone was seen only a few times. The genes are TRBV5-1 and TRBJ1-1, with TRBD1 identical over 7 bases. There are 15 residues in the CDR3. In germline, CDR1 is SGHRS, CDR2 YFSETQ. J was trimmed by 4 bases and V by 2 bases; bases with no gene match: 8. The CDR3 nucleotides are TGCGCCAGCAGCTTTTACAGGGGCCGGGGCACTGAAGCTTTCTTT. Amino acids: CASSFYRGRGTEAFF.

This clone appeared a single time. The gene calls are TRBV6-1 and TRBJ2-6; a weak D match, TRBD2 (5 bases). The germline V gene encodes CDR1 MNHNS and CDR2 SASEGT. Trimming stripped 2 bases from V and 0 bases from J, with 11 bases between. The CDR3 spans 17 residues. The CDR3 loop is CASSEFARGSGANVLTF. Here the CDR3 DNA reads TGTGCCAGCAGTGAATTCGCCCGGGGCTCTGGGGCCAACGTCCTGACTTTC.